This T cell receptor (beta chain) was sequenced for a study of blood T cell repertoires in COVID-19. Whole-study context: From T cells, B-cell-depleted T cells, or PBMCs came the material, which was cDNA or gDNA.

The data were produced by immunoSEQ multiplex PCR, yet TCRdb's version contains in-frame clones alone and is incomplete. Here the sample spans roughly 190,000 clones, 88% being singletons. This TCR came from a man aged 35-49 years with active or convalescent COVID-19. Material: peripheral blood.

The CDR3 is CASSRDKSSGNTIYF. CDR3 DNA sequence: TGTGCCAGCAGCCGTGACAAGAGCTCTGGAAACACCATATATTTT. This chain connects TRBV7-6 to TRBJ1-3; D gene unclear. V lost 5 bases and J lost 0, with 11 bases in between. Germline CDR1 reads SGHVS; CDR2 reads FNYEAQ. The CDR3 is 15 amino acids.